Detailed here is one TCR beta chain. Priming with a constant-region primer yielded TCR beta cDNA from about 450 ng total RNA. Three nested multiplex PCR rounds, a slightly modified ARM-PCR, produced the libraries for TCR beta. MiXCR was run by TCRdb on the multiplex PCR reads, yielding one entry per CDR3 protein. The sample lists more than 150,000 distinct CDR3 sequences; roughly 60% were seen once. Germline DNA was also extracted, with blood RNA taken from unsorted whole blood. The sample is drawn from a study of tumor-infiltrating lymphocytes in primary liver carcinoma. This receptor was identified in a man aged 35 to 55 with primary liver carcinoma and hepatitis B virus infection. Input material: peripheral blood.

CDR3 coding DNA: TGTGCCAGCAGCACTATAGCGGCCGCCTACGAGCAGTACTTC. Its translation is CASSTIAAAYEQYF. The chain uses TRBV28 and TRBJ2-7, with D perhaps matching TRBD2 (6 bases). V lost 6 bases to trimming and J lost 2 bases, with 14 bases between them. CDR1 and CDR2 (germline): MDHEN, SYDVKM. The CDR3 contains 14 residues. The whole variable domain, filled in from reference TRBV28 and TRBJ2-7, reads DVKVTQSSRYLVKRTGEKVFLECVQDMDHENMFWYRQDPGLGLRLIYFSYDVKMKEKGDIPEGYSVSREKKERFSLILESASTNQTSMYLCASSTIAAAYEQYFGPGTRLTVT.